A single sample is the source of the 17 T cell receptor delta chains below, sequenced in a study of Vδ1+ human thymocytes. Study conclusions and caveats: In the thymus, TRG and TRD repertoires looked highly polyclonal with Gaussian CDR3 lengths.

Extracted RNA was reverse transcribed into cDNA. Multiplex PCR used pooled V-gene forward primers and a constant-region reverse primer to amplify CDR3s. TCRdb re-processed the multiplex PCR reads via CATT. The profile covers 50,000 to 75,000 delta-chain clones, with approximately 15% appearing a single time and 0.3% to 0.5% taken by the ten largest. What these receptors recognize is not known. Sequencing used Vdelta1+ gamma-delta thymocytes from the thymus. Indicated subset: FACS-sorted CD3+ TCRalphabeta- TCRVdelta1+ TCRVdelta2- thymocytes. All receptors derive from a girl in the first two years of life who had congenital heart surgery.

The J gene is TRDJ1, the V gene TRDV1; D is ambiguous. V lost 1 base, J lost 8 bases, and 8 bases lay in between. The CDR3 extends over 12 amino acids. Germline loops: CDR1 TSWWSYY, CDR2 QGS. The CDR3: CALGEPLSKLIF. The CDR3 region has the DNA TGTGCTCTTGGGGAACCTCTATCCAAACTCATCTTT.

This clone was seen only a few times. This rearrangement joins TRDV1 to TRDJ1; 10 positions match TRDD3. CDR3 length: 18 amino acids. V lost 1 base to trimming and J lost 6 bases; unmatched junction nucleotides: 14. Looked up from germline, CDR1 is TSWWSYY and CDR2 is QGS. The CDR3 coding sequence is TGTGCTCTTGGGGAACCTAGCTGGGCTGGGGGATATGAAAATAAACTCATCTTT. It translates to CALGEPSWAGGYENKLIF.

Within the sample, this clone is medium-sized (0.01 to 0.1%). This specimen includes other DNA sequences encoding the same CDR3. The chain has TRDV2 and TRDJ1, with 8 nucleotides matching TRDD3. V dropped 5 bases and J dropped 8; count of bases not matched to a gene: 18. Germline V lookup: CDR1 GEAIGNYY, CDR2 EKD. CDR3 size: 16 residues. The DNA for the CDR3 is TGTGCCTGTGCCAACTTTTGGGGGATGCCCCCGGGGAAACTCATCTTT. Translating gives CACANFWGMPPGKLIF.

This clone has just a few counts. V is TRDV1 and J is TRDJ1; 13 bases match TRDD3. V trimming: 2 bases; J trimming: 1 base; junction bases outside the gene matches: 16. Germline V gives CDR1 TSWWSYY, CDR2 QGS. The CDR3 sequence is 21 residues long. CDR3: CALGEMGRHWGIRDITDKLIF. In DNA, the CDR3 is TGTGCTCTTGGGGAAATGGGACGGCACTGGGGGATACGGGACATCACCGATAAACTCATCTTT.

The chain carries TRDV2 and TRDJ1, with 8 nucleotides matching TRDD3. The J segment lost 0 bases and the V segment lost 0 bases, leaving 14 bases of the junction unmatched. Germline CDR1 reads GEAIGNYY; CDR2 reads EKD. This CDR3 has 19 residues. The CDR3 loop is CACDTASGAGGRYTDKLIF. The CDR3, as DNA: TGTGCCTGTGACACCGCATCCGGGGCTGGGGGACGGTACACCGATAAACTCATCTTT.

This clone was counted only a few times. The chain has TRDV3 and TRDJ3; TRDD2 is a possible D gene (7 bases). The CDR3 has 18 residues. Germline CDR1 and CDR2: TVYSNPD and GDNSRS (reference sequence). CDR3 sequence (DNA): TGTGCTTTCCTACGTGGATGGGGGCGAACCTGGGACACCCGACAGATGTTTTTC. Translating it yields CAFLRGWGRTWDTRQMFF.

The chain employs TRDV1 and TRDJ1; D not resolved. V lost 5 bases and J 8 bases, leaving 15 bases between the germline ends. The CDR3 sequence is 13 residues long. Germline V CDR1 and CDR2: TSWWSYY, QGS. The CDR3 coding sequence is TGTGCTCTTGGGCCCGGGCCTGATGAGAAACTCATCTTT. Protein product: CALGPGPDEKLIF.

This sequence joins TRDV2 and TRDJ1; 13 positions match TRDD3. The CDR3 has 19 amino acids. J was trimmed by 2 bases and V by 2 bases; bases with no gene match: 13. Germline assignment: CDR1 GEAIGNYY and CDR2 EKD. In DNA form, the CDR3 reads TGTGCCTGTGACAAAACGTACTGGGGGATACGGGGGACGACCGATAAACTCATCTTT. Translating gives CACDKTYWGIRGTTDKLIF.

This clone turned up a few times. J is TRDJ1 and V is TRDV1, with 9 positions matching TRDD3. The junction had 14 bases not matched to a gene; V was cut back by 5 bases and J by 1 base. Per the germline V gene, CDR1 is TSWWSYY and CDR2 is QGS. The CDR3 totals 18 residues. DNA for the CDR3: TGTGCTCTTGGGAGTCCTACGATACTGGGGGACAGCACCGATAAACTCATCTTT. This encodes CALGSPTILGDSTDKLIF.

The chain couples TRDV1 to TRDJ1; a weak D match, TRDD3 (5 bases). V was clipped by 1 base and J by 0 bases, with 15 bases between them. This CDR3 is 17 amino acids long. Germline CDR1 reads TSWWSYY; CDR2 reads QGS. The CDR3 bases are TGTGCTCTTGGGGAACATTGTGGGGAGCCATACACCGATAAACTCATCTTT. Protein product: CALGEHCGEPYTDKLIF.

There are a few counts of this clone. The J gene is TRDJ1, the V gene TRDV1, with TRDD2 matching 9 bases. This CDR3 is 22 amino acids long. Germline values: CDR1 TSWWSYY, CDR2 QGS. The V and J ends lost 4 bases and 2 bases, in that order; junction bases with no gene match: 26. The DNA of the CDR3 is TGTGCTCTTGGGGTCCCGGGCCTTCCTACTGGAAACTTATTAGAACGAACCGATAAACTCATCTTT. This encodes CALGVPGLPTGNLLERTDKLIF.

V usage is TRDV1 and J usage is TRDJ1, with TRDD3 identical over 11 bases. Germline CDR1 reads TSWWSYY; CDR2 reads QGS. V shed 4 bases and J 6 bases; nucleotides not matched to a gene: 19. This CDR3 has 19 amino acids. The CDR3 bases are TGTGCTCTTGGGGCCCCACCCCTCGGCTGGGGGATACAACAGTATAAACTCATCTTT. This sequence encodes CALGAPPLGWGIQQYKLIF.

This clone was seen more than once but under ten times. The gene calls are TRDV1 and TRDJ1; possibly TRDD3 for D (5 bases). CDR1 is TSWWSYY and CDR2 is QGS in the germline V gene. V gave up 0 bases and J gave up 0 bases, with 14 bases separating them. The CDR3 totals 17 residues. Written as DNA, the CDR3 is TGTGCTCTTGGGGAACTACCACGCCGGGGGTACACCGATAAACTCATCTTT. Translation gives CALGELPRRGYTDKLIF.

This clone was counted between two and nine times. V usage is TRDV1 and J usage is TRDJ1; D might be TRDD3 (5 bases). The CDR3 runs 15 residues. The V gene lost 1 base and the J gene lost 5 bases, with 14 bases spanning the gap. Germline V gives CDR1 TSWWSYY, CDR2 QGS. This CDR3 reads CALGERNWLTDKLIF. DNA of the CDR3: TGTGCTCTTGGGGAACGGAACTGGCTCACTGATAAACTCATCTTT.

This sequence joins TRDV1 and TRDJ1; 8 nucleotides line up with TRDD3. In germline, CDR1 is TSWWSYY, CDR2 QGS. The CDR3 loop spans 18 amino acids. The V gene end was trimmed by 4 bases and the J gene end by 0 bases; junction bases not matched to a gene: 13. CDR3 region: CALGGLCRSLGDTDKLIF. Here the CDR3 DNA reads TGTGCTCTTGGGGGACTATGCCGATCACTGGGGGACACCGATAAACTCATCTTT.

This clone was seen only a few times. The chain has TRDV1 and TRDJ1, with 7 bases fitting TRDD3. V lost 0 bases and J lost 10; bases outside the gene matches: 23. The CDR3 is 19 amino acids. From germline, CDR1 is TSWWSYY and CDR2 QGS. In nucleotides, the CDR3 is TGTGCTCTTGGGGAACTAGGCCCCCTGACTACCTGGATACGAGCTAGACTCATCTTT. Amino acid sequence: CALGELGPLTTWIRARLIF.

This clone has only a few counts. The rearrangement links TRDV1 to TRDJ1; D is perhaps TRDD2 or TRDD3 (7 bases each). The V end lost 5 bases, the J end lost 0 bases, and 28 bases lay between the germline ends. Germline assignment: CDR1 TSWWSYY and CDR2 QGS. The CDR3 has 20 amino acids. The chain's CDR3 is CALGNAVSYETGENTDKLIF. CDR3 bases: TGTGCTCTTGGGAATGCCGTTTCCTACGAGACTGGGGAAAACACCGATAAACTCATCTTT.